Below, 18 T cell receptor beta chains from the same sample are listed, as sequenced in a study of T-cell memory formation after mild COVID-19. TCRdb reprocessed the 5' RACE reads with MiXCR, giving one entry per CDR3 protein. The sample has under 150,000 distinct CDR3 sequences, approximately 15% seen once. What was sequenced was PBMCs or a T cell subset sorted from them (not recorded which). The origin of the receptors is an adult woman who had mild COVID-19 (a few samples of this study predate the infection). Cell type and time point are not known.

This clonotype has just a few counts. The chain joins TRBV5-6 to TRBJ1-5; D call uncertain. Germline V gives CDR1 SGHDT, CDR2 YYEEEE. This CDR3 comprises 15 residues. V shed 4 bases and J shed 6 bases, with 17 bases lying between them. CDR3 protein: CASSEGPGHLQPQHF. For the CDR3, the DNA is TGTGCCAGCAGCGAGGGTCCGGGTCATCTTCAGCCCCAGCATTTT.

The rearrangement joins TRBV27 to TRBJ2-5; no clear D gene. Germline CDR1 reads MNHEY; CDR2 reads SMNVEV (reference sequence). With 6 bases removed from V and 5 bases from J, the gap between germline ends came to 16 bases. CDR3 length: 14 amino acids. CDR3 in DNA: TGTGCCAGCAGGCCCCTTATTATGGGGGAGACCCAGTACTTC. It codes for CASRPLIMGETQYF.

The rearrangement joins TRBV6-1 to TRBJ1-2; no definite D call. CDR3 length: 11 amino acids. In germline, CDR1 is MNHNS, CDR2 SASEGT. Trimming removed 2 bases at V and 8 bases at J, with 6 bases between. CDR3 nucleotide sequence: TGTGCCAGCAGTGAATACTCCGGCTACACCTTC. Encoded protein: CASSEYSGYTF.

This rearrangement joins TRBV20-1 to TRBJ2-3, with 10 nucleotides matching TRBD2. The V gene's germline CDR1 is DFQATT and CDR2 SNEGSKA (reference sequence). The CDR3 consists of 17 residues. Unmatched junction bases numbered 10, after V lost 2 bases and J lost 2 bases. DNA of the CDR3: TGCAGTGCTAGAAGTAAATCCGGGACTAGCGCCACAGATACGCAGTATTTT. It is translated as CSARSKSGTSATDTQYF.

This rearrangement joins TRBV5-1 to TRBJ2-3; D gene ambiguous. The CDR3 sequence is 13 residues long. Between the trimmed V and J ends, which lost 0 bases and 5 bases, there was a span of 7 bases. From germline, CDR1 is SGHRS and CDR2 YFSETQ. This chain's CDR3 is CASSLGLLDTQYF. For the CDR3, the DNA is TGCGCCAGCAGCTTGGGTCTCCTAGATACGCAGTATTTT.

This chain connects TRBV6-6 to TRBJ2-2, with 7 bases fitting TRBD1. With V trimmed by 4 bases and J by 4 bases, 3 bases remained unmatched. CDR1 MNHNY and CDR2 SVGAGI come from the germline V gene (reference sequence). This CDR3 comprises 14 residues. CDR3 in amino acids: CASSLTGSTGELFF. The CDR3 DNA is TGTGCCAGCAGTTTGACAGGGAGCACCGGGGAGCTGTTTTTT.

V and J are TRBV7-9 and TRBJ1-2; D unresolved. Germline V gene data show CDR1 as SEHNR and CDR2 as FQNEAQ (reference sequence). The CDR3 spans 15 residues. Trimming removed 7 bases at V and 1 base at J, with 16 bases between. CDR3 amino acids: CASTLSLARNYGYTF. The CDR3 nucleotides read TGTGCCAGCACTCTTAGCCTCGCGCGTAACTATGGCTACACCTTC.

This clonotype turned up a few times. The chain combines TRBV6-5 with TRBJ2-7, with 9 bases aligning to TRBD1. The germline V gene encodes CDR1 MNHEY and CDR2 SVGAGI. CDR3 length: 16 residues. Germline trimming cut 2 bases from V and 0 bases from J; bases unmatched to any gene: 5. In DNA form, the CDR3 reads TGTGCCAGCAGTTACGGTCGGGACAGGGCCTCCTACGAGCAGTACTTC. This gives the protein CASSYGRDRASYEQYF.

There are a few counts of this clonotype. This chain joins TRBV15 and TRBJ2-1; D possibly corresponds to TRBD2 (7 bases). CDR1 and CDR2 (germline): LNHNV, YYDKDF (reference sequence). Deletions cut 8 bases from V and 6 bases from J, with 14 bases between. There are 13 residues in the CDR3. This CDR3 reads CATAGGLVNEQFF. As DNA, the CDR3 is TGTGCCACCGCCGGGGGGCTTGTCAATGAGCAGTTCTTC. The full variable domain, with the rest looked up from reference TRBV15 and TRBJ2-1, is DAMVIQNPRYQVTQFGKPVTLSCSQTLNHNVMYWYQQKSSQAPKLLFHYYDKDFNNEADTPDNFQSRRPNTSFCFLDIRSPGLGDTAMYLCATAGGLVNEQFFGPGTRLTVL.

This chain connects TRBV4-2 to TRBJ1-2, with D unclear. The V gene lost 0 bases and the J gene lost 3 bases, with 17 bases spanning the gap. CDR3 size: 17 residues. Germline-derived CDR1 and CDR2 are LGHNA and YNFKEQ. The CDR3 loop is CASSQDSADGFYYGYTF. Here the CDR3 DNA reads TGTGCCAGCAGCCAAGATAGTGCGGACGGATTCTACTATGGCTACACCTTC.

The rearrangement uses TRBV7-2 and TRBJ2-5; 12 bases align to TRBD1. Germline V lookup: CDR1 SGHTA, CDR2 FQGNSA. V was clipped by 0 bases and J by 3 bases; unmatched bases: 5. CDR3 length: 17 residues. The CDR3 loop reads CASSLAPGQGAEETQYF. The DNA for the CDR3 is TGTGCCAGCAGCTTAGCACCGGGACAGGGGGCAGAAGAGACCCAGTACTTC.

The chain is built from TRBV6-2 or TRBV6-3 and TRBJ1-4, with D uncertain. The V and J ends lost 6 bases and 0 bases respectively, with 11 bases between them. This CDR3 has 15 residues. The germline V gene encodes CDR1 MNHEY and CDR2 SVGEGT. CDR3 in amino acids: CASSKSPATNEKLFF. The CDR3 bases are TGTGCCAGCAGCAAGAGCCCCGCAACTAATGAAAAACTGTTTTTT.

The V gene is TRBV11-2, the J gene TRBJ2-6; 8 nucleotides agree with TRBD1. This CDR3 has 17 residues. Germline V gene sequence: CDR1 SGHAT, CDR2 FQNNGV. V lost 5 bases, J lost 0 bases, and 6 bases stayed unmatched. CDR3 sequence: CASSLGDRTSGANVLTF. The CDR3 bases are TGTGCCAGCAGCCTCGGGGACAGGACCTCTGGGGCCAACGTCCTGACTTTC. Full variable domain (rest looked up from reference TRBV11-2 and TRBJ2-6): EAGVAQSPRYKIIEKRQSVAFWCNPISGHATLYWYQQILGQGPKLLIQFQNNGVVDDSQLPKDRFSAERLKGVDSTLKIQPAKLEDSAVYLCASSLGDRTSGANVLTFGAGSRLTVL.

There are a few counts of this clonotype. The chain joins TRBV10-3 to TRBJ1-4; D possibly corresponds to TRBD1 (6 bases). Between the trimmed V and J ends, which lost 6 bases and 5 bases, there was a span of 10 bases. This CDR3 spans 13 amino acids. Germline V lookup: CDR1 ENHRY, CDR2 SYGVKD. This CDR3 reads CAISEDRNEKLFF. DNA of the CDR3: TGTGCCATCAGCGAGGACAGAAATGAAAAACTGTTTTTT.

The chain has TRBV7-3 and TRBJ2-6; no reliable D call. This CDR3 spans 16 amino acids. The germline V and J ends were trimmed by 5 bases and 1 base, with 12 bases remaining between them. Germline V CDR1 and CDR2: SGHTA, FQGTGA. CDR3 nucleotides: TGTGCCAGCAGCCCTACAGCCGGATCTGGGGCCAACGTCCTGACTTTC. Protein: CASSPTAGSGANVLTF.

The chain carries TRBV24-1 and TRBJ2-2; D possibly corresponds to TRBD2 (6 bases). Germline V CDR1 and CDR2: KGHDR, SFDVKD. This CDR3 has 12 amino acids. CDR3 nucleotide sequence: TGTGCGGCGGGGTATTCTCGCGGGGAGCTGTTTTTT. This codes for CAAGYSRGELFF.

The CDR3 DNA is TGTGCCAGCAGCCAAGATGGGACACACTACAATGAGCAGTTCTTC. Its protein product is CASSQDGTHYNEQFF. This chain joins TRBV4-2 and TRBJ2-1; TRBD1 is a possible D gene (6 bases). This CDR3 contains 15 residues. Germline V gene lookup returns CDR1 LGHNA and CDR2 YNFKEQ. The V end was cut by 0 bases, the J end by 3 bases, with 9 bases between.

This clonotype was detected a few times. The chain recombines TRBV12-3 or TRBV12-4 with TRBJ2-2; TRBD2 matches 9 bases. The CDR3 contains 14 residues. The V gene end was trimmed by 5 bases and the J gene end by 6 bases; junction bases not matched to a gene: 4. In DNA, the CDR3 is TGTGCCAGCAGTCCGAGACTAGCGGCCGGGGAGCTGTTTTTT. Amino acid sequence: CASSPRLAAGELFF.